These T cell receptor beta chains were read from a single sample in a study of T cells in localized non-small cell lung cancer. Some clones are missing from TCRdb's copy, which holds only in-frame ones; the method was immunoSEQ multiplex PCR. The sample has roughly 24,000 clones, roughly nine tenths seen once. Source: peripheral blood, taken before any cancer treatment. The receptors shown here come from a woman aged 35-75 years with stage I lung adenocarcinoma. Both conserved end residues are part of each CDR3. The D gene is left open where the match is weak. Where a row states a size, it is once, few, many or the class of an expanded clone; other rows omit it.

TRBD1	TRBV11-2	NA	TRBJ1-5	CASSLDRLQGRRQPQHF	TGTGCCAGCAGCTTAGATCGGTTACAGGGGAGGAGGCAGCCCCAGCATTTT
TRBD2	TRBV12-5	NA	TRBJ2-7	CASGPSGGAFEQYF	TGTGCTAGTGGTCCAAGCGGGGGGGCTTTCGAGCAGTACTTC
NA	TRBV27	NA	TRBJ1-5	CASSWRQGDQPQHF	TGTGCCAGCAGTTGGCGGCAGGGCGATCAGCCCCAGCATTTT
TRBD1	TRBV18	NA	TRBJ2-5	CASSGTNTGGQETQYF	TGTGCCAGCTCAGGAACTAATACAGGGGGCCAAGAGACCCAGTACTTC
NA	TRBV6-4	few	TRBJ2-1	CASSDSPGEGNEQFF	TGTGCCAGCAGTGACTCGCCGGGGGAAGGCAATGAGCAGTTCTTC
NA	TRBV10-3	NA	TRBJ2-7	CAIRQTPYEQYF	TGTGCCATCAGGCAGACTCCATACGAGCAGTACTTC
NA	TRBV28	NA	TRBJ2-7	CASRSRAQGSYEQYF	TGTGCCAGCAGAAGTAGGGCCCAGGGGTCCTACGAGCAGTACTTC
TRBD2	TRBV19	NA	TRBJ2-1	CASTSGGADEQFF	TGTGCCAGTACCAGCGGGGGGGCCGATGAGCAGTTCTTC
NA	TRBV30	NA	TRBJ1-1	CAWIGQEIPGAFF	TGTGCCTGGATAGGGCAGGAGATTCCTGGGGCTTTCTTT
TRBD1	TRBV5-1	once	TRBJ1-1	CASSLSGTGGGTEAFF	TGCGCCAGCAGCCTCTCCGGGACAGGGGGCGGCACTGAAGCTTTCTTT
TRBD2	TRBV5-4	NA	TRBJ2-2	CASSLGGTIDTGELFF	TGTGCCAGCAGCTTAGGCGGGACTATAGACACCGGGGAGCTGTTTTTT
NA	TRBV9	once	TRBJ2-1	CASSVAPHSGEAYNEQFF	TGTGCCAGCAGCGTAGCCCCCCATAGCGGAGAAGCCTACAATGAGCAGTTCTTC
TRBD1	TRBV5-5	NA	TRBJ1-6	CASSRTGMSSYNSPLHF	TGTGCCAGCAGCCGGACAGGGATGAGCTCCTATAATTCACCCCTCCACTTT
TRBD1	TRBV11-2	NA	TRBJ2-1	CASSHGTGGNNEQFF	TGTGCCAGCAGCCACGGGACAGGGGGGAACAATGAGCAGTTCTTC
NA	TRBV5-1	few	TRBJ2-5	CASSLTAQETQYF	TGCGCCAGCAGCTTGACAGCCCAAGAGACCCAGTACTTC